These 17 T cell receptor beta chains were all obtained from the same sample, sequenced in a study of blood T cells in healthy people across ages. PCR was performed a second time for 7 to 11 cycles using a sample-barcoded 5' primer and a J-beta primer mix. TCRdb processed the 5' RACE reads anew with MiXCR; each CDR3 protein has one entry. The sample consists of approximately 830,000 distinct CDR3 sequences, less than 80% of them appearing once. Sequenced material: blood. All receptors come from a man aged 25 to 45 in good health.

This clonotype was seen a single time. The chain has TRBV6-1 and TRBJ2-5; D call uncertain. With the DNA end fitting TRBJ2-7 better, the J assignment may be wrong. CDR3 size: 14 residues. Per the germline V gene, CDR1 is MNHNS and CDR2 is SASEGT. The CDR3 region has the DNA TGTGCCAGCAGTGAAGAATCTTTGGGTAACGAGCAGTACTTC. Translation gives CASSEESLGNEQYF.

The chain carries TRBV6-5 and TRBJ2-5; TRBD1 or TRBD2 may be the D gene (6 bases each). CDR1 is MNHEY, CDR2 SVGAGI, per germline. V shed 7 bases and J shed 4 bases, with 10 bases lying between them. This CDR3 comprises 12 residues. CDR3 amino acids: CASIQGGETQYF. The CDR3 bases are TGTGCCAGCATACAGGGAGGAGAGACCCAGTACTTC.

The chain is built from TRBV27 and TRBJ2-7; D gene uncertain. Germline V gene sequence: CDR1 MNHEY, CDR2 SMNVEV (reference sequence). Trimming shortened V by 5 bases and J by 6 bases, and 14 bases separated the two germline ends. CDR3 length equals 13 residues. The CDR3 here is CASSPGLSFEQYF. The CDR3, as DNA: TGTGCCAGCAGTCCTGGCCTAAGTTTCGAGCAGTACTTC.

This clonotype has more than one count but fewer than ten. This sequence joins TRBV25-1 and TRBJ2-5; D gene unclear. The tail of the sequence fits TRBJ2-7 better, so the J call may be wrong. Germline-derived CDR1 and CDR2 are MGHDK and SYGVNS. The CDR3 is 13 amino acids. CDR3 region: CASSVVFPGEQYF. The DNA for the CDR3 is TGTGCCAGCAGTGTCGTTTTTCCTGGCGAGCAGTACTTC.

This chain joins TRBV10-3 and TRBJ2-5; 7 nucleotides match TRBD2. The V and J ends lost 4 bases and 3 bases, in that order; junction bases with no gene match: 11. The CDR3 consists of 16 residues. Germline CDR1 and CDR2: ENHRY and SYGVKD. CDR3 in amino acids: CAISVGLAAVKETQYF. CDR3 nucleotide sequence: TGTGCCATCAGTGTGGGGCTAGCGGCGGTAAAAGAGACCCAGTACTTC.

This clonotype was found a few times. The genes are TRBV6-5 and TRBJ1-2; TRBD1 might be the D (6 bases). CDR1 and CDR2 from the germline V gene are MNHEY and SVGAGI. The CDR3 consists of 18 residues. Trimming took off 0 bases at V and 5 bases at J, with 22 bases between the two ends. CDR3 sequence: CASSYSGHPRVPPYGYTF. CDR3 DNA: TGTGCCAGCAGTTACTCGGGACATCCGAGGGTCCCTCCATATGGCTACACCTTC.

This clonotype has more than one count but fewer than ten. The V gene is TRBV4-3, the J gene TRBJ2-6; 9 bases fit TRBD1. This CDR3 has 15 amino acids. V lost 4 bases and J lost 6; bases outside the gene matches: 4. Germline V CDR1 and CDR2: LGHNA, YSLEER. The CDR3 spells CASSPGQGEANVLTF. The CDR3 region has the DNA TGCGCCAGCAGCCCGGGACAGGGTGAGGCCAACGTCCTGACTTTC.

The chain joins TRBV29-1 to TRBJ2-3; 9 nucleotides line up with TRBD1. This CDR3 is built from 14 residues. J was trimmed by 3 bases and V by 7 bases; bases with no gene match: 8. The germline V gene has CDR1 SQVTM and CDR2 ANQGSEA. The CDR3 region is CSAEGDRETDTQYF. Written as DNA, the CDR3 is TGCAGCGCCGAGGGGGACAGGGAGACAGATACGCAGTATTTT.

The V call is TRBV7-9, the J call TRBJ2-5; D unresolved. Germline values: CDR1 SEHNR, CDR2 FQNEAQ (reference sequence). The V and J ends lost 4 bases and 0 bases respectively, with 12 bases between them. This CDR3 has 15 amino acids. The CDR3 nucleotides are TGTGCCAGCAGCTATGAAGGGAAGTACCAAGAGACCCAGTACTTC. Amino acids: CASSYEGKYQETQYF.

The chain uses TRBV6-1 and TRBJ1-2; D might be TRBD1 (5 bases). V was pared by 7 bases and J by 4 bases, with 10 bases between. Germline V gene lookup returns CDR1 MNHNS and CDR2 SASEGT. CDR3 length: 12 amino acids. CDR3 residues: CASMDILYGYTF. The DNA of the CDR3 is TGTGCCAGCATGGACATCCTCTATGGCTACACCTTC.

The rearrangement uses TRBV7-2 and TRBJ2-4; D gene unclear. Germline V gene sequence: CDR1 SGHTA, CDR2 FQGNSA. V lost 5 bases to trimming and J lost 0 bases, with 11 bases between them. The CDR3 covers 15 residues. In nucleotides, the CDR3 is TGTGCCAGCAGCAGCCCTGAGACAGCCAAAAACATTCAGTACTTC. It is translated as CASSSPETAKNIQYF.

This chain links TRBV2 with TRBJ1-1, with D unresolved. The CDR3 is 12 residues long. The V and J ends lost 9 bases and 3 bases respectively, with 11 bases between them. CDR1 and CDR2 (germline): SNHLY, FYNNEI. CDR3 in amino acids: CARTSADTEAFF. The CDR3 region has the DNA TGTGCCAGAACCAGTGCGGACACTGAAGCTTTCTTT.

This clonotype appeared a single time. The chain uses TRBV20-1 and TRBJ2-1, with 10 nucleotides matching TRBD2. The CDR3 totals 16 residues. The trim removed 2 bases at V and 8 bases at J, leaving 12 bases unmatched. The germline V gene encodes CDR1 DFQATT and CDR2 SNEGSKA (reference sequence). The CDR3 region has the DNA TGCAGTGCTAGAAACCGACTAGCGGGCCCCGGGGATGAGCAGTTCTTC. This gives the protein CSARNRLAGPGDEQFF.

The V and J genes are TRBV7-2 and TRBJ1-4; 9 nucleotides line up with TRBD1. V shed 6 bases and J 6 bases; nucleotides not matched to a gene: 2. Per the germline V gene, CDR1 is SGHTA and CDR2 is FQGNSA. This CDR3 has 13 amino acids. The CDR3 DNA is TGTGCCAGCAGGGGACAGGGTGATGAAAAACTGTTTTTT. Translation: CASRGQGDEKLFF.

This chain uses TRBV6-6 with TRBJ2-7; D not certain. The CDR3 length is 12 residues. V was shortened by 0 bases and J by 12 bases, with 12 bases between the two germline ends. Germline CDR1 is MNHNY and CDR2 is SVGAGI (reference sequence). CDR3 residues: CASSYSPSAGYF. In DNA, the CDR3 is TGTGCCAGCAGTTACTCCCCGTCCGCCGGGTACTTC.

The chain has TRBV6-5 and TRBJ1-6, with a possible D match to TRBD1 (5 bases). CDR1 and CDR2 (germline): MNHEY, SVGAGI. The CDR3 loop spans 14 amino acids. The V and J ends lost 8 bases and 8 bases respectively, with 16 bases between them. The CDR3 loop is CASCRGGVDSPLHF. Here the CDR3 DNA reads TGTGCCAGCTGCCGCGGGGGTGTGGATTCACCCCTCCACTTT.

Comments on this clonotype: A much larger clonotype is one base distant, so this may be a read error. The chain has TRBV7-2 and TRBJ2-4; 14 bases are a match to TRBD2. Unmatched junction bases numbered 21, after V lost 5 bases and J lost 15 bases. This CDR3 comprises 18 residues. CDR1 and CDR2 (germline): SGHTA, FQGNSA. CDR3 nucleotide sequence: TGTGCCAGCAGCATGGGGACTAGCGGGGGAGGGACCTATGAGACCCGGTACTTC. Translation: CASSMGTSGGGTYETRYF.